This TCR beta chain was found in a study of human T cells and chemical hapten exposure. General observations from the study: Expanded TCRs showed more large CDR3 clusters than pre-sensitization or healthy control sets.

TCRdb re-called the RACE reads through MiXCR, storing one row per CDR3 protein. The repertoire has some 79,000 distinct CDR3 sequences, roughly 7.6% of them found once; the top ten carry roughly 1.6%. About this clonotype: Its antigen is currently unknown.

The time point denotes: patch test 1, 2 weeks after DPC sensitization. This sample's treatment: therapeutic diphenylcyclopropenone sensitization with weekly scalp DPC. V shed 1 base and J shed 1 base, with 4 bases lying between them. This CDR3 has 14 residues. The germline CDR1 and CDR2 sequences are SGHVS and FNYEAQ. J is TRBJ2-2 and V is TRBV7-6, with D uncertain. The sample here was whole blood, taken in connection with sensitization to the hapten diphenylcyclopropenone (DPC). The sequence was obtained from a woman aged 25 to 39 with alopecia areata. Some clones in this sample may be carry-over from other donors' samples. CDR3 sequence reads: CASSLVVNTGELFF. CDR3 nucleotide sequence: TGTGCCAGCAGCTTAGTCGTGAACACCGGGGAGCTGTTTTTT.